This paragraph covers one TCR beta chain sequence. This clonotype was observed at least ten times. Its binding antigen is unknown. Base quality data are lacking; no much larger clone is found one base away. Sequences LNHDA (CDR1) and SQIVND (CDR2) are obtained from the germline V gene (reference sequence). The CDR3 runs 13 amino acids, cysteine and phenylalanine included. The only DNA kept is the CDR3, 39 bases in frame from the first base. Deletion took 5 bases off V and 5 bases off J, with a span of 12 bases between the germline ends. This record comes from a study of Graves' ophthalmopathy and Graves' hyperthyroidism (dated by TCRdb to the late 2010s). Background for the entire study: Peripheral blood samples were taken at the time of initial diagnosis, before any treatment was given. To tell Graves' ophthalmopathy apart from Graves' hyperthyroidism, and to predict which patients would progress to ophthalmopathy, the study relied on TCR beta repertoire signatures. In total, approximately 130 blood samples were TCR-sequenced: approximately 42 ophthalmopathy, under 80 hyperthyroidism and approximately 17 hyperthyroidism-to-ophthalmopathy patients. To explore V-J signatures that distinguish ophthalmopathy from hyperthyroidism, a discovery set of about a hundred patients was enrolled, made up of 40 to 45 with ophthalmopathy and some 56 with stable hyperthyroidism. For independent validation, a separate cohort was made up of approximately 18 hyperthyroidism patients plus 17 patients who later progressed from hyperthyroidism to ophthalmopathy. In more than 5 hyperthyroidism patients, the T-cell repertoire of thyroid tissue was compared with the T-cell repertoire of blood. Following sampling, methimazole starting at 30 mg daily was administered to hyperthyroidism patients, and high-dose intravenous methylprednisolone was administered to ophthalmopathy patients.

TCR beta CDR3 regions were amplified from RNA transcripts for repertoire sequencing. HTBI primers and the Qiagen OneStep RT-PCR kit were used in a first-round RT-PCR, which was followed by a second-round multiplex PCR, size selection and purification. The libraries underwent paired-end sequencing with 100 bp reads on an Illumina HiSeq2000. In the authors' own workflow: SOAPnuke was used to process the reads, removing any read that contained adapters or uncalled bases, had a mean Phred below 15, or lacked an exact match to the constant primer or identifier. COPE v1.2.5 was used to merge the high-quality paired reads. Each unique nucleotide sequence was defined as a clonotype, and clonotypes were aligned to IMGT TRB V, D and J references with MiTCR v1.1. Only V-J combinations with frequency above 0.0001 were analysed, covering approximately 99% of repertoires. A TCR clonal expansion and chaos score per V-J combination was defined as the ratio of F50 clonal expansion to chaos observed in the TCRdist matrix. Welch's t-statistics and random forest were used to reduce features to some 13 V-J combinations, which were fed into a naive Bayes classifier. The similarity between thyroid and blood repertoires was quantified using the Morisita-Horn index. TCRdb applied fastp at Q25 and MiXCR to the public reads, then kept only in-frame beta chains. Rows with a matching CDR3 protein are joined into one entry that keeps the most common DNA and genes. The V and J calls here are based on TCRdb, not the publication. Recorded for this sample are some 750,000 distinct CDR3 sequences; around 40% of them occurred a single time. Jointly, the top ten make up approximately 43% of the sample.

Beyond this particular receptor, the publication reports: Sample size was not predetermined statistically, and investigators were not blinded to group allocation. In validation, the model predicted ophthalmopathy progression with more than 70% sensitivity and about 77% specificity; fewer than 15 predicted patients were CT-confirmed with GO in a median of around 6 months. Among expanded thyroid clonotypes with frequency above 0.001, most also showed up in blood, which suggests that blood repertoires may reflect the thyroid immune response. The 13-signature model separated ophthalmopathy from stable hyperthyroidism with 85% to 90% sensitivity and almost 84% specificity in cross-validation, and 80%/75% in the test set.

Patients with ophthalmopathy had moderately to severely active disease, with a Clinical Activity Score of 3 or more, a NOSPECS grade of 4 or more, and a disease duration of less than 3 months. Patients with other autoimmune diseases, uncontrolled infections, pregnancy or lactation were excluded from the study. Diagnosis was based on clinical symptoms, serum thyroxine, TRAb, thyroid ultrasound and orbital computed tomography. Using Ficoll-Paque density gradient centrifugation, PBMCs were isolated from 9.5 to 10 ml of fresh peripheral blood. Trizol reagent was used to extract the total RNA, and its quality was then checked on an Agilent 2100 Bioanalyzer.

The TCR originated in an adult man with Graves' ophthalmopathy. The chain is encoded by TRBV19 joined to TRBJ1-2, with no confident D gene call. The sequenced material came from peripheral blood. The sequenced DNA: TGTGCCAGTAGTCGATCGACGGTTTATGGCTACACCTTC. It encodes CASSRSTVYGYTF.